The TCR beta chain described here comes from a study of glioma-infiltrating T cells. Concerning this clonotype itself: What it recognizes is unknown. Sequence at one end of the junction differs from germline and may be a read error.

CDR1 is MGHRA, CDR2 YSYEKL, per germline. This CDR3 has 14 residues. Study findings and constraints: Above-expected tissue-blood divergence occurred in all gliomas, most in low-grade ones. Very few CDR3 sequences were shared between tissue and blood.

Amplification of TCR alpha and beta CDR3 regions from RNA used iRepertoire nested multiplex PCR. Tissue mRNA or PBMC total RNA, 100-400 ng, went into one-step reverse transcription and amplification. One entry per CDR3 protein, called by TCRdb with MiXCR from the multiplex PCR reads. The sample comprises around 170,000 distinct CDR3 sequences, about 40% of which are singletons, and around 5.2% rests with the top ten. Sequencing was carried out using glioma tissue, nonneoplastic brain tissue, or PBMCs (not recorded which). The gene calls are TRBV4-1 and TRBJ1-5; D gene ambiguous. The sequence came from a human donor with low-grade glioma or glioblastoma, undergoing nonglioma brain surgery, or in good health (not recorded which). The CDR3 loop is CASSQEGGNKPQHF. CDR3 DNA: TGCGCCAGCAGCCAAGAAGGAGGCAATAAGCCCCAGCATTTT.